This TCR beta chain comes out of a study of CD8+CD57+ T cells in acquired aplastic anemia. As for the study in general: Sorted cells (CD4+ and CD8+) yielded DNA amounts that averaged about 3.4 ug. Reads per healthy sample averaged roughly 10 million (CD4+) and 11 million to 12 million (CD8+). Study-wide results and caveats: Controls did not differ significantly from patients in CD8+ Simpson's diversity. Patients had roughly 30 CD8+ CDR3 sequences in common with controls (the shared set).

V lost 9 bases, J lost 2 bases, and 15 bases lay in between. Germline V gene lookup returns CDR1 MNHNS and CDR2 SASEGT. This CDR3 is built from 14 residues. The use of genomic DNA as template underpinned the TCR beta VDJ and CDR3 profiling. In TCRdb, the reads were re-called with MiXCR into one record per CDR3 protein. The data hold around 180,000 distinct CDR3 sequences, with around 60% observed a single time. In regard to this clonotype: What it binds is not known.

The rearrangement uses TRBV6-1 and TRBJ2-3; possibly TRBD2 for D (5 bases). This TCR came from a human donor in good health. The material sequenced was sorted CD4+, CD8+, or CD8+CD57+ T cells (not recorded which) from PBMCs. The CDR3 DNA follows: TGTGCCAGGTTGAGGGCAGGAGACACAGATACGCAGTATTTT. It specifies CARLRAGDTDTQYF.